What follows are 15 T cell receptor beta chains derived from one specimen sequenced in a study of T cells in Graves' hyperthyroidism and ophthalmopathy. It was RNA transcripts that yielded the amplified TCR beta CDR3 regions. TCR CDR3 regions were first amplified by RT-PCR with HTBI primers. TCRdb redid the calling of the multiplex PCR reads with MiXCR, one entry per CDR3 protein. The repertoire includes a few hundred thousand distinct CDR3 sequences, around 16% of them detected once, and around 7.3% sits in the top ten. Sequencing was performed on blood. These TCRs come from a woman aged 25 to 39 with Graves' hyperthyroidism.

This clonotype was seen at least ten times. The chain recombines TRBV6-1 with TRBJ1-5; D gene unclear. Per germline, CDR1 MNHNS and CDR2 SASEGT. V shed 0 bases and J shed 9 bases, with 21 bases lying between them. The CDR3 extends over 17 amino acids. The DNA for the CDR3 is TGTGCCAGCAGTGAAGCAGGGCGGCCTTTCCCCTGGAGGCCCCAGCATTTT. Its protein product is CASSEAGRPFPWRPQHF.

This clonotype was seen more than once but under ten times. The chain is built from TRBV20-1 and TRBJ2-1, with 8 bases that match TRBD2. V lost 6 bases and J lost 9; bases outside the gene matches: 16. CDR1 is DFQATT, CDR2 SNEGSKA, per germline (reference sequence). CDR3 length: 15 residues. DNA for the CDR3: TGCAGTGCCTCCCGGTTAGCGGGGAAGAGAGGTGAGCAGTTCTTC. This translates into CSASRLAGKRGEQFF.

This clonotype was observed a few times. CDR3 in DNA: TGTGCCACCAGCGGGCGGGAGGACACCGGGGAGCTGTTTTTT. As protein: CATSGREDTGELFF. This rearrangement joins TRBV15 to TRBJ2-2; 8 nucleotides line up with TRBD2. V was pared by 5 bases and J by 3 bases, with 2 bases of the junction left unmatched. The CDR3 is made up of 14 amino acids. Germline CDR1 reads LNHNV; CDR2 reads YYDKDF (reference sequence).

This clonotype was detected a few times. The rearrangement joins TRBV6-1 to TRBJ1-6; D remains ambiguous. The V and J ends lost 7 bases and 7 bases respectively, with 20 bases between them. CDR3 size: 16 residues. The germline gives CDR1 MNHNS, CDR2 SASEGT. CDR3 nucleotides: TGTGCCAGCAATCCAACACAAACCCAGGCGAATTCACCCCTCCACTTT. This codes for CASNPTQTQANSPLHF.

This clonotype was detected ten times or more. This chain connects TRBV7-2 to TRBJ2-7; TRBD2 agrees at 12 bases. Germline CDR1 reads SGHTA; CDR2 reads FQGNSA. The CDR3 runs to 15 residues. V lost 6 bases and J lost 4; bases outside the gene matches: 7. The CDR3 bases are TGTGCCAGCAGTCCTAAGACTAGCGGGAGATACGAGCAGTACTTC. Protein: CASSPKTSGRYEQYF.

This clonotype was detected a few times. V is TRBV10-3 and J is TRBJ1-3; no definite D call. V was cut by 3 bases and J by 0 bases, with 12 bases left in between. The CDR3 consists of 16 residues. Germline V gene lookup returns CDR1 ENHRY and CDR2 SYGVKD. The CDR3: CAISDSDGSSGNTIYF. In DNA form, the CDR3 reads TGTGCCATCAGTGATTCCGACGGAAGCTCTGGAAACACCATATATTTT.

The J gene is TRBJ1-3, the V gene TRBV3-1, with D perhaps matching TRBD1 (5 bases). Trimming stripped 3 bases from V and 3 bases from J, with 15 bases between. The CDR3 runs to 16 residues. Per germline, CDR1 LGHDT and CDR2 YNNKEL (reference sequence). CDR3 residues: CASSQGLGTDGNTIYF. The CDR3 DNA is TGTGCCAGCAGCCAGGGGCTAGGGACGGATGGAAACACCATATATTTT.

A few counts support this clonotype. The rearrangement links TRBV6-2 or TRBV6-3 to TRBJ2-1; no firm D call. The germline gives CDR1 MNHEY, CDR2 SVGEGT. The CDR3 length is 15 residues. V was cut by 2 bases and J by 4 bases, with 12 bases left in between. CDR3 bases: TGTGCCAGCAGTTACACGGGCGACCCGTACAATGAGCAGTTCTTC. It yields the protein CASSYTGDPYNEQFF.

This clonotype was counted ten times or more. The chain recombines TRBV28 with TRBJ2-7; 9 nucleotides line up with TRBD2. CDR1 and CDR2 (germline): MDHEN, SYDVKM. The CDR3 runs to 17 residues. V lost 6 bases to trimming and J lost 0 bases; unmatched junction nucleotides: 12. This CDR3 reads CASRITPGLAASYEQYF. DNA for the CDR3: TGTGCCAGCAGAATCACCCCGGGACTAGCAGCCTCCTACGAGCAGTACTTC.

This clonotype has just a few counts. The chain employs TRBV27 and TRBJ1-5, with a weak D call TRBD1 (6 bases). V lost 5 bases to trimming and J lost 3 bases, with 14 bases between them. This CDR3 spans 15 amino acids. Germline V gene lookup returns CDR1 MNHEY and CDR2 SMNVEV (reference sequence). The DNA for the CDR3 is TGTGCCAGCAGTCTACACAGGGACGTCAATCAGCCCCAGCATTTT. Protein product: CASSLHRDVNQPQHF.

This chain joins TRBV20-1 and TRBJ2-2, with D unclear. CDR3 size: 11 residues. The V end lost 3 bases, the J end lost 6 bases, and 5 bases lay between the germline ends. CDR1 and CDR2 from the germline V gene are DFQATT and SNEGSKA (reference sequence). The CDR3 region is CSAREAGELFF. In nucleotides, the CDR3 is TGCAGTGCTAGGGAAGCCGGGGAGCTGTTTTTT.

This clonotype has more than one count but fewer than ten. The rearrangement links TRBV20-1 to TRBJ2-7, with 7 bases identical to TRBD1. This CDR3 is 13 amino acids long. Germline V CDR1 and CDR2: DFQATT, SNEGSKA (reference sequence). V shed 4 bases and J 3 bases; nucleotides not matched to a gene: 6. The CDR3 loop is CSATNRDSYEQYF. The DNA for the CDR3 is TGCAGTGCTACCAATCGGGACAGCTACGAGCAGTACTTC.

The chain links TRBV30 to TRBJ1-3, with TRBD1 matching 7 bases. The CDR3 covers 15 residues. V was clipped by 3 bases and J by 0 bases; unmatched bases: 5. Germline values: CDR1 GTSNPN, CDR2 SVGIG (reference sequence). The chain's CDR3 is CAWRVSGGSGNTIYF. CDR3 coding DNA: TGTGCCTGGAGAGTTTCAGGGGGCTCTGGAAACACCATATATTTT.

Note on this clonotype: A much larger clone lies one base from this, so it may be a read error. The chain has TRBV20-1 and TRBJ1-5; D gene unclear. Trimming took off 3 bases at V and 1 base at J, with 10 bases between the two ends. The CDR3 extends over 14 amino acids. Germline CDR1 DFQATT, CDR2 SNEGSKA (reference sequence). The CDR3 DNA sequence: TGCAGTGCTAGTTCCAGCCTGAGCAATCAGCCCCAGCATTTT. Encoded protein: CSASSSLSNQPQHF.

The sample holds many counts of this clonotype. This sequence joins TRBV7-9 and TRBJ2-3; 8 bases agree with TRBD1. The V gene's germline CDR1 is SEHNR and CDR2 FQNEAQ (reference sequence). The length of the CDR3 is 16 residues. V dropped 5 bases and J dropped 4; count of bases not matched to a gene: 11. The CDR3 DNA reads TGTGCCAGCAGCCCTAGGACAGGGCATGGTTCAGATACGCAGTATTTT. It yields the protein CASSPRTGHGSDTQYF.